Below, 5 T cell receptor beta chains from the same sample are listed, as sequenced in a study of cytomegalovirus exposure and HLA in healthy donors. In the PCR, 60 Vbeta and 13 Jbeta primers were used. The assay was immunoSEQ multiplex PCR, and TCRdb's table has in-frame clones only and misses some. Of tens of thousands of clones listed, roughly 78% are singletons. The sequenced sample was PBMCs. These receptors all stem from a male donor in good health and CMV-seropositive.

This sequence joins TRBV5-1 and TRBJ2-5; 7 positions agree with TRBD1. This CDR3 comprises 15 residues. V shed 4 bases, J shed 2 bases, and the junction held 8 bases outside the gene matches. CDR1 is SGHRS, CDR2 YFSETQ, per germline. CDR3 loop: CASSPRDSPQETQYF. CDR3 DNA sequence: TGCGCCAGCAGCCCCCGGGACAGCCCTCAAGAGACCCAGTACTTC.

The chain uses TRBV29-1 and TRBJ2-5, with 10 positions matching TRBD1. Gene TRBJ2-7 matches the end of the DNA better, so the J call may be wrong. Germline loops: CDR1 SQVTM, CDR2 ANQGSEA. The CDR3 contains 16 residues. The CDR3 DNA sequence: TGCAGCGTTGAAGATCCGGGGACAGGGGTTAGCTACGAGCAGTACTTC. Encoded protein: CSVEDPGTGVSYEQYF.

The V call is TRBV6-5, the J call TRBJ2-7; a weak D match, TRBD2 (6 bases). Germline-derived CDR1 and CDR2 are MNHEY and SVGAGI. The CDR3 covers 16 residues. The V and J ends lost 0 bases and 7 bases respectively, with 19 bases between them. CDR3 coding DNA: TGTGCCAGCAGTTACTCGAGGTTGGGGGGAGCAGGTGAGCAGTACTTC. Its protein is CASSYSRLGGAGEQYF.

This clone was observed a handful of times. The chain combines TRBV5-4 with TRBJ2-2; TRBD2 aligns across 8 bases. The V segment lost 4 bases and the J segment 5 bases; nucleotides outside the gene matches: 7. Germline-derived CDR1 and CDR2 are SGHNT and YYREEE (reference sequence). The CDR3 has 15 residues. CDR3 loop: CASSPITSGTGELFF. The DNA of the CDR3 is TGTGCCAGCAGCCCCATTACTAGCGGTACCGGGGAGCTGTTTTTT.

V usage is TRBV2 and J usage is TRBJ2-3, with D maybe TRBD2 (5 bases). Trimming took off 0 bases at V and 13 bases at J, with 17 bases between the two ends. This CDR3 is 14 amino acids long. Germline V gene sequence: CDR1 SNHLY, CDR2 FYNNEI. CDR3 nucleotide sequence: TGTGCCAGCAGTGAAGCGCGCGGGTCCCCGAGGGAGTATTTT. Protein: CASSEARGSPREYF.